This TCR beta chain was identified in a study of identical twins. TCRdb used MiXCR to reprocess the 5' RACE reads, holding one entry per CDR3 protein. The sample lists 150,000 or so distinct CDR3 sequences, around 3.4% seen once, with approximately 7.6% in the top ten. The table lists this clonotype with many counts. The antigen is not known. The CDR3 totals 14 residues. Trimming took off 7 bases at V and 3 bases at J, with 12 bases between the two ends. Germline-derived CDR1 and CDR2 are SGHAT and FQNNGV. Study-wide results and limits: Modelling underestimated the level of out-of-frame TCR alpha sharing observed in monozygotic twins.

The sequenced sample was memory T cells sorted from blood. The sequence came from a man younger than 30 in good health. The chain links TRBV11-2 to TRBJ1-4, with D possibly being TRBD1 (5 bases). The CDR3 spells CASTLGGPNEKLFF. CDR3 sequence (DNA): TGTGCCAGCACCCTCGGGGGACCTAATGAAAAACTGTTTTTT. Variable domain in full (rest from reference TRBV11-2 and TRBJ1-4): EAGVAQSPRYKIIEKRQSVAFWCNPISGHATLYWYQQILGQGPKLLIQFQNNGVVDDSQLPKDRFSAERLKGVDSTLKIQPAKLEDSAVYLCASTLGGPNEKLFFGSGTQLSVL.